What follows are 23 T cell receptor beta chains derived from one specimen sequenced in a study of OX40 agonist ivuxolimab in advanced cancers. Measured with immunoSEQ multiplex PCR; TCRdb has only the in-frame clones, and not every one. The repertoire has 6,000 to 7,000 clones, about two thirds of them found once; the top ten carry around 19%. The source was CD4+ or CD8+ T cells sorted from blood, collected in a trial of the OX40 agonist ivuxolimab. These receptors were collected from an adult with an advanced solid tumor such as melanoma, head and neck, liver or kidney cancer.

This clone was observed a few times. The chain uses TRBV27 and TRBJ2-3; D remains unclear. Germline CDR1 reads MNHEY; CDR2 reads SMNVEV (reference sequence). With 1 base removed from V and 3 bases from J, the gap between germline ends came to 8 bases. CDR3 length: 14 amino acids. CDR3 in amino acids: CASSLFGVTDTQYF. The CDR3 DNA reads TGTGCCAGCAGTTTATTTGGGGTTACAGATACGCAGTATTTT.

This rearrangement joins TRBV9 to TRBJ1-6; D is unresolved. Trimming left V 3 bases short and J 6 bases short, with 13 bases between. Germline assignment: CDR1 SGDLS and CDR2 YYNGEE. CDR3 size: 15 residues. In DNA form, the CDR3 reads TGTGCCAGCAGCGCTCCTGGACTGGTTAATTCACCCCTCCACTTT. Its translation: CASSAPGLVNSPLHF.

V usage is TRBV4-2 and J usage is TRBJ2-7; no reliable D call. This CDR3 is 12 amino acids long. The ends were cut back, 0 bases at V and 3 bases at J, with 3 bases in the middle. The germline CDR1 and CDR2 sequences are LGHNA and YNFKEQ. CDR3 in amino acids: CASSQDLYEQYF. CDR3 DNA sequence: TGTGCCAGCAGCCAAGACCTCTACGAGCAGTACTTC.

This clone was recorded only once. This chain uses TRBV9 with TRBJ1-1; no definite D call. V was shortened by 0 bases and J by 1 base, with 4 bases between the two germline ends. Germline V gene lookup returns CDR1 SGDLS and CDR2 YYNGEE. The CDR3 sequence is 13 residues long. The CDR3 loop is CASSVAGNTEAFF. The DNA of the CDR3 is TGTGCCAGCAGCGTAGCGGGGAACACTGAAGCTTTCTTT.

The J gene is TRBJ2-3, the V gene TRBV28, with 10 bases fitting TRBD2. This CDR3 comprises 15 residues. CDR1 and CDR2 from the germline V gene are MDHEN and SYDVKM. V dropped 6 bases and J dropped 3; count of bases not matched to a gene: 6. CDR3: CASSLAGEGTDTQYF. CDR3 DNA: TGTGCCAGCAGCCTAGCGGGAGAAGGGACAGATACGCAGTATTTT.

As DNA, the CDR3 is TGTGCCAGCAGCACCGCGGGAGTTACAGATACGCAGTATTTT. This sequence encodes CASSTAGVTDTQYF. The rearrangement links TRBV6-5 to TRBJ2-3; 7 nucleotides align to TRBD2. This CDR3 region has 14 residues. CDR1 is MNHEY and CDR2 is SVGAGI in the germline V gene. The ends lost 6 bases at V and 3 bases at J; junction bases unmatched: 6.

The chain combines TRBV27 with TRBJ2-7, with TRBD2 matching 8 bases. V shed 4 bases and J 2 bases; nucleotides not matched to a gene: 7. The CDR3 covers 15 residues. CDR1 MNHEY and CDR2 SMNVEV come from the germline V gene (reference sequence). CDR3 nucleotides: TGTGCCAGCAGTTCCCTAACGGGACTAGCCTACGAGCAGTACTTC. It codes for CASSSLTGLAYEQYF.

The chain joins TRBV28 to TRBJ1-4, with D hard to call. The CDR3 consists of 15 residues. The germline V and J ends were trimmed by 5 bases and 0 bases, with 10 bases remaining between them. The V gene's germline CDR1 is MDHEN and CDR2 SYDVKM. The CDR3 DNA sequence: TGTGCCAGCAGTCCCTCAGCACCAACTAATGAAAAACTGTTTTTT. Protein sequence: CASSPSAPTNEKLFF.

The chain employs TRBV4-3 and TRBJ1-4; perhaps TRBD1 as D (5 bases). Trimming shortened V by 0 bases and J by 8 bases, and 16 bases separated the two germline ends. In germline, CDR1 is LGHNA, CDR2 YSLEER. The CDR3 runs to 16 residues. The chain's CDR3 is CASSQESGQGGEKLFF. In nucleotides, the CDR3 is TGCGCCAGCAGCCAAGAGAGCGGCCAGGGTGGAGAAAAACTGTTTTTT.

V is TRBV4-3 and J is TRBJ1-4, with D tentatively TRBD1 (5 bases). Trimming removed 4 bases from V and 8 bases from J, with 20 bases in between. CDR1 LGHNA and CDR2 YSLEER come from the germline V gene. The length of the CDR3 is 16 residues. The CDR3 protein is CASSLPQGLPGEKLFF. DNA for the CDR3: TGCGCCAGCAGCCTTCCTCAGGGACTTCCTGGGGAAAAACTGTTTTTT.

Only one count was recorded for this clone. This rearrangement joins TRBV27 to TRBJ2-7, with D tentatively TRBD1 (5 bases). Trimming took 3 bases from V and 0 from J, leaving 6 bases between them. Germline V gene sequence: CDR1 MNHEY, CDR2 SMNVEV (reference sequence). The CDR3 loop spans 13 amino acids. This CDR3 is CASSFGHSYEQYF. CDR3 DNA sequence: TGTGCCAGCAGTTTTGGACACTCCTACGAGCAGTACTTC.

Only a few counts were recorded for this clone. The chain employs TRBV29-1 and TRBJ2-2; 8 nucleotides align to TRBD2. Germline V lookup: CDR1 SQVTM, CDR2 ANQGSEA. The junction had 6 bases not matched to a gene; V was cut back by 2 bases and J by 4 bases. CDR3 length equals 15 residues. Here the CDR3 DNA reads TGCAGCGTTGAAACCGGACTAGCATCCACCGGGGAGCTGTTTTTT. This gives the protein CSVETGLASTGELFF.

The chain has TRBV6-4 and TRBJ2-2, with D tentatively TRBD1 (6 bases). Looked up from germline, CDR1 is MRHNA and CDR2 is SNTAGT. There are 15 residues in the CDR3. V gave up 3 bases and J gave up 2 bases, with 10 bases separating them. The DNA of the CDR3 is TGTGCCAGCAGTGAGGGGGCGTCAAACACCGGGGAGCTGTTTTTT. Amino acids: CASSEGASNTGELFF.

The chain combines TRBV14 with TRBJ2-1, with D possibly TRBD2 on 6 matching bases. The germline V gene encodes CDR1 SGHDN and CDR2 FVKESK. V was clipped by 1 base and J by 2 bases, with 21 bases between them. The CDR3 spans 19 residues. CDR3 sequence: CASSQVGTGVGVAYNEQFF. The CDR3 nucleotides read TGTGCCAGCAGCCAAGTGGGGACGGGAGTTGGAGTGGCCTACAATGAGCAGTTCTTC.

This chain connects TRBV7-6 to TRBJ1-5; perhaps TRBD1 as D (5 bases). Germline-derived CDR1 and CDR2 are SGHVS and FNYEAQ. The CDR3 spans 18 residues. Trimming stripped 3 bases from V and 2 bases from J, with 20 bases between. The CDR3 loop reads CASSLGTGGGEGNQPQHF. The CDR3, as DNA: TGTGCCAGCAGCTTGGGAACCGGGGGGGGTGAGGGCAATCAGCCCCAGCATTTT.

This chain connects TRBV6-5 to TRBJ2-7; TRBD1 is a possible D gene (5 bases). The CDR3 has 14 amino acids. Trimming removed 7 bases from V and 6 bases from J, with 19 bases in between. Germline V gives CDR1 MNHEY, CDR2 SVGAGI. Here the CDR3 reads CASNSVEGAREQYF. As DNA, the CDR3 is TGTGCCAGCAATTCGGTAGAAGGGGCTCGCGAGCAGTACTTC.

V is TRBV7-2 and J is TRBJ1-5; 11 bases line up with TRBD1. The germline V gene has CDR1 SGHTA and CDR2 FQGNSA. This CDR3 has 17 amino acids. J lost 0 bases, V lost 4 bases, and 5 bases had no gene match. As DNA, the CDR3 is TGTGCCAGCAGCTCCTGGGACAGGGGGAGTAGCAATCAGCCCCAGCATTTT. Amino acids: CASSSWDRGSSNQPQHF.

This clone occurred a few times. The chain is built from TRBV7-6 and TRBJ2-2; TRBD2 might be the D (5 bases). Between the trimmed V and J ends, which lost 8 bases and 5 bases, there was a span of 9 bases. This CDR3 comprises 12 residues. The V gene's germline CDR1 is SGHVS and CDR2 FNYEAQ. Here the CDR3 reads CASEGPTGELFF. The CDR3 coding sequence is TGTGCCAGCGAGGGCCCGACCGGGGAGCTGTTTTTT.

The CDR3, as DNA: TGTGCCAGCAGCCCCGATGGGAGTGAGACCCAGTACTTC. This encodes CASSPDGSETQYF. The rearrangement links TRBV5-6 to TRBJ2-5; a weak D match, TRBD2 (5 bases). The germline V gene encodes CDR1 SGHDT and CDR2 YYEEEE. CDR3 length equals 13 residues. Trimming removed 4 bases at V and 5 bases at J, with 12 bases between. Based on the CDR3 plus reference TRBV5-6 and TRBJ2-5, the full variable domain is DAGVTQSPTHLIKTRGQQVTLRCSPKSGHDTVSWYQQALGQGPQFIFQYYEEEERQRGNFPDRFSGHQFPNYSSELNVNALLLGDSALYLCASSPDGSETQYFGPGTRLLVL.

This sequence joins TRBV6-5 and TRBJ2-5; 8 nucleotides match TRBD1. The CDR3 spans 13 residues. Unmatched junction bases numbered 3, after V lost 5 bases and J lost 4 bases. Per germline, CDR1 MNHEY and CDR2 SVGAGI. CDR3: CASSPDRAETQYF. CDR3 nucleotides: TGTGCCAGCAGTCCGGACAGGGCAGAGACCCAGTACTTC.

Comment on this clone: The junction does not match germline at one end; this may be a read error. The V and J genes are TRBV7-7 and TRBJ2-5; maybe TRBD1 (5 bases). This CDR3 region has 15 residues. Germline values: CDR1 SSHAT, CDR2 FNYEAQ (reference sequence). CDR3 sequence: CASSLAQGSGETQYF. The CDR3 DNA reads as TGTGCTAGCAGCTTAGCCCAGGGTTCAGGAGAGACCCAGTACTTC.

The CDR3 loop is CASRTQGGSGYTF. The CDR3 DNA follows: TGTGCCAGTAGAACTCAGGGTGGTAGCGGCTACACCTTC. This rearrangement joins TRBV19 to TRBJ1-2; a weak D match, TRBD1 (5 bases). The V gene lost 6 bases and the J gene lost 8 bases, with 16 bases spanning the gap. Germline lookup yields CDR1 LNHDA and CDR2 SQIVND (reference sequence). This CDR3 spans 13 amino acids.

The V and J genes are TRBV27 and TRBJ2-7; D not resolved. Germline loops: CDR1 MNHEY, CDR2 SMNVEV (reference sequence). V was cut by 2 bases and J by 1 base, with 6 bases left in between. CDR3 length: 13 amino acids. This CDR3 is CASSLQLSYEQYF. The CDR3 bases are TGTGCCAGCAGTTTACAGTTGTCCTACGAGCAGTACTTC.